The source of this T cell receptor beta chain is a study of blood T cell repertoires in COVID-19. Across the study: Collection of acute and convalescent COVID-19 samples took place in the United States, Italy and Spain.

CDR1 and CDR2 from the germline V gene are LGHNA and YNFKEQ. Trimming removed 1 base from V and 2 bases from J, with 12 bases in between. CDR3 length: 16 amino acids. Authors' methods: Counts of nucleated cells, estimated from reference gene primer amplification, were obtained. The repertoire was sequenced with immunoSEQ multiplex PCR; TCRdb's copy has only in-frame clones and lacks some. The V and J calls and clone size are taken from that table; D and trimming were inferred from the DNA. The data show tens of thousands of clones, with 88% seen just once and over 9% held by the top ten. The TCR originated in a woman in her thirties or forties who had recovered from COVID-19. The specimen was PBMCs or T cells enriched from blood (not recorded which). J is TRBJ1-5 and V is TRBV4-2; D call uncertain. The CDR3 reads CASSQVEGSGNQPQHF. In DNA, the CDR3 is TGTGCCAGCAGCCAAGTGGAGGGCTCGGGCAATCAGCCCCAGCATTTT.